This TCR beta chain came from a study of blood T cell repertoires in COVID-19. V was trimmed by 2 bases and J by 4 bases, leaving 11 bases between them. Germline-derived CDR1 and CDR2 are MNHEY and SVGAGI. CDR3 size: 14 residues. Profiled with immunoSEQ multiplex PCR; TCRdb holds only in-frame clones, not every one. The sample lists some 220,000 clones; 86% were seen once. The sequenced material came from PBMCs or T cells enriched from blood (not recorded which). The chain uses TRBV6-5 and TRBJ1-2; no definite D call. This sequence originates from a woman aged 40 to 50 with acute COVID-19. CDR3 in DNA: TGTGCCAGCAGTTACCGGGAACCAGTCTATGGCTACACCTTC. It yields the protein CASSYREPVYGYTF.